This T cell receptor (beta chain) was captured in a study of monozygotic twins with inflammatory bowel disease. The authors drew approximately 2.4 ml of blood from each donor. TCRdb reanalyzed the 5' RACE reads, giving one entry per CDR3 protein sequence and no DNA. This sample contains around 380,000 distinct CDR3 sequences. For this clonotype: Its target is unknown.

Study outcomes and limitations: Healthy co-twins exceeded IBD patients in TCRbeta diversity as measured by inverse Simpson. Patient-specific immunosuppressive treatments may have made repertoires more variable. Repertoire similarity did not differ between concordant and discordant twins, possibly owing to limited power.

The CDR3 contains 15 residues. Germline CDR1 is DFQATT and CDR2 is SNEGSKA (reference sequence). The chain recombines TRBV20-1 with TRBJ1-5; TCRdb selects TRBD1, and the lack of DNA leaves this call unchecked. The specimen was blood. The receptor was derived from a human donor with ulcerative colitis or Crohn's disease, or a healthy co-twin of an affected twin (not recorded which). The CDR3 region is CSARGITGGGQPQHF.